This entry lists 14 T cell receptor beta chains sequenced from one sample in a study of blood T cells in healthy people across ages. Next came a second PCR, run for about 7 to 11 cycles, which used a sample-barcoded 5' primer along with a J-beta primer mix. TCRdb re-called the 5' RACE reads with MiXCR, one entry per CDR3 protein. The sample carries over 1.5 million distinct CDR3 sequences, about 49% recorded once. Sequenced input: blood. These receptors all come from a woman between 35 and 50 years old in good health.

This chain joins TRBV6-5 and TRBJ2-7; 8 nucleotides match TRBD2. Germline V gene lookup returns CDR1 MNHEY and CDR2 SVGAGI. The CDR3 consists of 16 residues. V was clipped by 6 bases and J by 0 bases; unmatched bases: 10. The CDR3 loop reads CASSRLLAGSSYEQYF. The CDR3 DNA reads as TGTGCCAGCAGCCGTCTCTTAGCGGGGTCCTCCTACGAGCAGTACTTC.

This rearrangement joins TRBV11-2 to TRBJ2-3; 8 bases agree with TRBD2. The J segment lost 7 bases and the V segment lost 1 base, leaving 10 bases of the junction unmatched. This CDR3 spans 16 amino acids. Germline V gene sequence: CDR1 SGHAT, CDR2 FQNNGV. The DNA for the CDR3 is TGTGCCAGCAGCTTAGGAACAGGCGGGGGGTATAATACGCAGTATTTT. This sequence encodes CASSLGTGGGYNTQYF.

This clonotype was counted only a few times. CDR3 region: CASSQDVSLPLHF. CDR3 coding DNA: TGCGCCAGCAGCCAAGATGTTAGCTTACCCCTCCACTTT. The chain has TRBV4-3 and TRBJ1-6, with D uncertain. This CDR3 is 13 amino acids long. V lost 0 bases and J 12 bases, leaving 9 bases between the germline ends. Germline assignment: CDR1 LGHNA and CDR2 YSLEER.

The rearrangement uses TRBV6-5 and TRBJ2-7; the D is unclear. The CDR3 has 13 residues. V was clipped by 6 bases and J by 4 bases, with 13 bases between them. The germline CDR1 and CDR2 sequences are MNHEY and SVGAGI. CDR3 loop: CASSPKDPYEQYF. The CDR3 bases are TGTGCCAGCAGCCCTAAGGACCCGTACGAGCAGTACTTC.

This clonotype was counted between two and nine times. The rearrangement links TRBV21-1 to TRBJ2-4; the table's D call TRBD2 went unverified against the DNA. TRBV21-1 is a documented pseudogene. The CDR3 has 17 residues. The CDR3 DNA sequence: TGTGCCAGCAGCTTGACCCGCAGGGACTTAGCCAAAAACATTCAGTACTTC. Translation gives CASSLTRRDLAKNIQYF.

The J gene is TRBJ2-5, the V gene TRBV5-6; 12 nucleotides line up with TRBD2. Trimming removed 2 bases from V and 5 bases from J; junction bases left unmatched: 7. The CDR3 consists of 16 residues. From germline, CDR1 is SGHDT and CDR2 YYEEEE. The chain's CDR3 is CASSFASGGAWETQYF. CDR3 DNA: TGTGCCAGCAGCTTTGCTAGCGGGGGGGCCTGGGAGACCCAGTACTTC.

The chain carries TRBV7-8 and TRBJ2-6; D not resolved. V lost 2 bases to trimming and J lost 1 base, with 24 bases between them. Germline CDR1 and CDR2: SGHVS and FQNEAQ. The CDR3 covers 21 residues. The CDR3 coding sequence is TGTGCCAGCAGCTTAACCCCCCAAAGTGGCAGAGCCGAATCTGGGGCCAACGTCCTGACTTTC. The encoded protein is CASSLTPQSGRAESGANVLTF.

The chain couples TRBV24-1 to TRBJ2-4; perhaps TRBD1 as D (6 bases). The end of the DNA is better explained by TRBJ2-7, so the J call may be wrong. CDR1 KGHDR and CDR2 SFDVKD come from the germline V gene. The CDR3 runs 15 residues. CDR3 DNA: TGTGCCACCAGTGACCGGACAGCTAGATCCTACGAGCAGTACTTC. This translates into CATSDRTARSYEQYF.

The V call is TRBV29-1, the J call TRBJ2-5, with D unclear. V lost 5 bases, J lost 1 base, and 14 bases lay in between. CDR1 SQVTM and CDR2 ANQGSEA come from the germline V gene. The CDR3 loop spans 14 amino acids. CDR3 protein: CSVRRLGFQETQYF. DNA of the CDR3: TGCAGCGTTCGTCGTTTGGGATTCCAAGAGACCCAGTACTTC.

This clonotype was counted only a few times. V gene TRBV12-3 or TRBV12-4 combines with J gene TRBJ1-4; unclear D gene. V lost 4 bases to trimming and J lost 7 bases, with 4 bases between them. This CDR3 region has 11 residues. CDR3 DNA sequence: TGTGCCAGCAGTTGGGGTGAAAAACTGTTTTTT. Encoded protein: CASSWGEKLFF.

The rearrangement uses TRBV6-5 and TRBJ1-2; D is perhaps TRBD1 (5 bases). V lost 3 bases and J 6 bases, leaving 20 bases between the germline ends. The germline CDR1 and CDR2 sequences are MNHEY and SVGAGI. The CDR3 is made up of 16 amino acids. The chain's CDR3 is CASSYTGTAAYDGYTF. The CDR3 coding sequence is TGTGCCAGCAGTTATACCGGGACCGCTGCGTATGATGGCTACACCTTC.

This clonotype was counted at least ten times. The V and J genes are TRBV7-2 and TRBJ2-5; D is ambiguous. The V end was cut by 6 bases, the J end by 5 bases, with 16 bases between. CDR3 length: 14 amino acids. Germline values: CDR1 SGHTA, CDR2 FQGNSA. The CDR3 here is CASSLVGLRETQYF. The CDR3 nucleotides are TGTGCCAGCAGTTTGGTAGGGTTGAGGGAGACCCAGTACTTC.

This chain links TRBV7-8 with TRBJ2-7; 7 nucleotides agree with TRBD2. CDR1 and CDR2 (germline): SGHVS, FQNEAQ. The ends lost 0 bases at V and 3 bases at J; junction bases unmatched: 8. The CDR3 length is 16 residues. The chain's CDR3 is CASSLAALADFYEQYF. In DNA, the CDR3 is TGTGCCAGCAGCTTAGCGGCCCTAGCGGATTTCTACGAGCAGTACTTC.

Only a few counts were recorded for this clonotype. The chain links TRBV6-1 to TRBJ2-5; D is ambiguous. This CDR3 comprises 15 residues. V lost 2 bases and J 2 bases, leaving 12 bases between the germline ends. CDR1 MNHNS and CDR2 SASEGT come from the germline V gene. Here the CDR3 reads CASSEQGGVQETQYF. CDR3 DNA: TGTGCCAGCAGTGAACAAGGTGGAGTACAAGAGACCCAGTACTTC.